These 30 T cell receptor beta chains were sequenced from one sample in a study of T and B cells in COVID-19 patients. Blood genomic DNA input for TRB amplification was roughly 230-550 ng. Multiplex PCR with BIOMED2 TRB-A/B primer pools amplified TRB rearrangements. TCRdb reprocessed the multiplex PCR reads via MiXCR and lists one record per CDR3 protein. The sample includes 5,000 or so distinct CDR3 sequences, 20% of them seen just once. Sequenced: blood. Every receptor here comes from a human donor who had recovered from COVID-19.

By frequency in the sample, this clonotype is medium-sized. J is TRBJ2-6 and V is TRBV27; D unresolved. Germline CDR1 and CDR2: MNHEY and SMNVEV (reference sequence). The V end was cut by 2 bases, the J end by 1 base, with 12 bases between. This CDR3 has 17 amino acids. Here the CDR3 reads CASSLRRRGSGANVLTF. The DNA of the CDR3 is TGTGCCAGCAGTTTACGACGGAGAGGATCTGGGGCCAACGTCCTGACTTTC.

By its share, this clonotype is medium-sized. The chain recombines TRBV12-3 or TRBV12-4 with TRBJ2-1; TRBD2 matches at 14 bases. V lost 5 bases, J lost 8 bases, and 8 bases stayed unmatched. The CDR3 runs 16 residues. As DNA, the CDR3 is TGTGCCAGCAGTCCGCTGACTAGCGGGGGGGAGTATGAGCAGTTCTTC. It yields the protein CASSPLTSGGEYEQFF.

This CDR3 is CASSEVRFGANVLTF. DNA for the CDR3: TGCGCCAGCAGTGAGGTGCGCTTTGGGGCCAACGTCCTGACTTTC. The chain has TRBV10-2 and TRBJ2-6; D is ambiguous. There are 15 residues in the CDR3. Trimming left V 2 bases short and J 3 bases short, with 8 bases between. Germline CDR1 is WSHSY and CDR2 is SAAADI.

The CDR3 DNA reads as TGCGCCAGCAGCTTAACGGCGGAGAACACTGAAGCTTTCTTT. Amino acids: CASSLTAENTEAFF. The V and J genes are TRBV5-1 and TRBJ1-1; D unclear. This CDR3 region has 14 residues. V lost 2 bases to trimming and J lost 1 base, with 9 bases between them. Germline V gene data show CDR1 as SGHRS and CDR2 as YFSETQ.

By its share, this clonotype is medium-sized. The chain joins TRBV27 to TRBJ2-7; no clear D. The CDR3 has 13 amino acids. V lost 4 bases to trimming and J lost 0 bases, with 7 bases between them. Germline V gives CDR1 MNHEY, CDR2 SMNVEV (reference sequence). CDR3 in amino acids: CASSSWVSYEQYF. DNA for the CDR3: TGTGCCAGCAGTTCGTGGGTCTCCTACGAGCAGTACTTC.

This clonotype was seen repeatedly, ten times or more. The chain uses TRBV5-4 and TRBJ1-1; D is undetermined. Germline CDR1 and CDR2: SGHNT and YYREEE (reference sequence). Trimming removed 6 bases at V and 1 base at J, with 10 bases between. This CDR3 spans 13 amino acids. CDR3 loop: CASTTPGNTEAFF. The CDR3 DNA reads TGTGCCAGCACCACCCCGGGGAACACTGAAGCTTTCTTT.

This clonotype is classed as medium-sized. The V gene is TRBV6-2 or TRBV6-3, the J gene TRBJ2-6; D is undetermined. This CDR3 has 15 residues. V was clipped by 5 bases and J by 0 bases, with 8 bases between them. Germline-derived CDR1 and CDR2 are MNHEY and SVGEGT. As DNA, the CDR3 is TGTGCCAGCAGTCTACGCAACTCTGGGGCCAACGTCCTGACTTTC. Protein sequence: CASSLRNSGANVLTF.

This clonotype was recorded many times. The CDR3 region has the DNA TGTGCCAGCAGTTATGGACACCACGGTGAGCAGTTCTTC. The encoded protein is CASSYGHHGEQFF. The chain links TRBV6-2 or TRBV6-3 to TRBJ2-1; TRBD1 might be the D (5 bases). This CDR3 has 13 amino acids. The V and J ends lost 3 bases and 9 bases respectively, with 12 bases between them. CDR1 is MNHEY and CDR2 is SVGEGT in the germline V gene.

This clonotype was observed a handful of times. V and J are TRBV20-1 and TRBJ2-5, with 16 bases lining up with TRBD2. The germline gives CDR1 DFQATT, CDR2 SNEGSKA (reference sequence). V shed 3 bases and J 1 base; nucleotides not matched to a gene: 5. The CDR3 contains 17 residues. The chain's CDR3 is CSARGGLAGGFQETQYF. The DNA of the CDR3 is TGCAGTGCTAGGGGGGGACTAGCGGGAGGGTTCCAAGAGACCCAGTACTTC.

The rearrangement links TRBV11-2 to TRBJ2-7; D remains unclear. The last part of the DNA fits TRBJ2-1 better; the J call may be wrong. This CDR3 contains 15 residues. Per the germline V gene, CDR1 is SGHAT and CDR2 is FQNNGV. CDR3 sequence (DNA): TGTGCCAGCAGCGATTCCCCTATGAGCTCCTACGAGCAGTTCTTC. Its translation: CASSDSPMSSYEQFF.

This clonotype was observed a single time. The rearrangement joins TRBV19 to TRBJ1-5; 8 positions match TRBD1. Germline-derived CDR1 and CDR2 are LNHDA and SQIVND (reference sequence). The CDR3 length is 15 residues. Losses at the gene ends were 3 bases for V and 7 bases for J; bases not matched to a gene: 8. The CDR3, as DNA: TGTGCCAGTAGTATGGTCCAGGGGGCAAGGCAGCCCCAGCATTTT. Protein sequence: CASSMVQGARQPQHF. The whole variable domain, filled in from reference TRBV19 and TRBJ1-5, reads DGGITQSPKYLFRKEGQNVTLSCEQNLNHDAMYWYRQDPGQGLRLIYYSQIVNDFQKGDIAEGYSVSREKKESFPLTVTSAQKNPTAFYLCASSMVQGARQPQHFGDGTRLSIL.

This clonotype came up many times. The gene calls are TRBV5-4 and TRBJ1-1; weak D call: TRBD1 (5 bases). Looked up from germline, CDR1 is SGHNT and CDR2 is YYREEE (reference sequence). V was pared by 6 bases and J by 1 base, with 16 bases between. The CDR3 spans 15 residues. This CDR3 reads CASTPAQGGNTEAFF. The CDR3 nucleotides are TGTGCCAGCACCCCGGCGCAGGGCGGGAACACTGAAGCTTTCTTT.

The chain recombines TRBV2 with TRBJ2-5; maybe TRBD1 (6 bases). V shed 3 bases and J shed 7 bases, with 9 bases lying between them. The CDR3 loop spans 12 amino acids. Germline values: CDR1 SNHLY, CDR2 FYNNEI. In DNA form, the CDR3 reads TGTGCCAGCAGTGAGAGGGGGAGGACCCAGTACTTC. Translated, it gives CASSERGRTQYF.

This clonotype was counted a few times. The J gene is TRBJ2-3, the V gene TRBV20-1, with D perhaps matching TRBD2 (6 bases). This CDR3 contains 12 residues. The germline gives CDR1 DFQATT, CDR2 SNEGSKA (reference sequence). DNA for the CDR3: TGCGGGGGAGGACTCAACACAGATACGCAGTATTTT. It translates to CGGGLNTDTQYF.

A word on this clonotype: It may be a read error: a sequence one base away is much more abundant. For the CDR3, the DNA is TGTGCCAGCAGTTTTGGACGGTGGGGCGCAAATGAGCAGTTCTTC. Translation: CASSFGRWGANEQFF. The gene calls are TRBV12-3 or TRBV12-4 and TRBJ2-1, with D possibly matching TRBD1 (5 bases). Trimming removed 3 bases from V and 7 bases from J, with 16 bases in between. The CDR3 runs 15 residues.

The rearrangement links TRBV7-2 to TRBJ2-5; tentative D call: TRBD1 (7 bases). V was shortened by 5 bases and J by 2 bases, with 12 bases between the two germline ends. The germline gives CDR1 SGHTA, CDR2 FQGNSA. The CDR3 has 14 residues. The CDR3 DNA is TGTGCCAGCAGCCGCGGGACAGTTCAAGAGACCCAGTACTTC. It translates to CASSRGTVQETQYF.

This clonotype is medium-sized within its sample. The chain recombines TRBV27 with TRBJ2-7, with D uncertain. V was pared by 0 bases and J by 1 base, with 7 bases between. The germline V gene has CDR1 MNHEY and CDR2 SMNVEV (reference sequence). This CDR3 has 14 amino acids. DNA of the CDR3: TGTGCCAGCAGTTTATCGGGTACTTCCTACGAGCAGTACTTC. Its protein is CASSLSGTSYEQYF.

In this sample, this clonotype is medium-sized. The chain joins TRBV6-5 to TRBJ2-5; D remains unclear. From germline, CDR1 is MNHEY and CDR2 SVGAGI. The CDR3 is made up of 13 amino acids. V lost 5 bases and J 0 bases, leaving 7 bases between the germline ends. DNA of the CDR3: TGTGCCAGCAGTAACCGGCACCAAGAGACCCAGTACTTC. Its translation is CASSNRHQETQYF.

Relative to its sample, this clonotype is large. The CDR3 region has the DNA TGTGCCAGTAGCGCGCTGGGCGGAAACACCATATATTTT. It translates to CASSALGGNTIYF. The V call is TRBV19, the J call TRBJ1-3; D is undetermined. This CDR3 has 13 residues. Trimming removed 6 bases at V and 4 bases at J, with 10 bases between. Germline V CDR1 and CDR2: LNHDA, SQIVND (reference sequence). Variable domain in full (rest from reference TRBV19 and TRBJ1-3): DGGITQSPKYLFRKEGQNVTLSCEQNLNHDAMYWYRQDPGQGLRLIYYSQIVNDFQKGDIAEGYSVSREKKESFPLTVTSAQKNPTAFYLCASSALGGNTIYFGEGSWLTVV.

This clonotype occurred many times. This chain joins TRBV5-6 and TRBJ2-3; 10 bases fit TRBD2. Trimming at V came to 4 bases and at J to 2 bases, leaving 16 bases not matched to a gene. The germline gives CDR1 SGHDT, CDR2 YYEEEE. This CDR3 has 19 amino acids. CDR3: CASSRGGGAGGLNTDTQYF. The DNA for the CDR3 is TGTGCCAGCAGCCGCGGGGGGGGAGCGGGGGGGCTGAACACAGATACGCAGTATTTT.

By share, this clonotype counts as medium-sized. This sequence joins TRBV19 and TRBJ1-5; possible D gene TRBD1, 5 bases. This CDR3 comprises 15 residues. CDR1 is LNHDA, CDR2 SQIVND, per germline (reference sequence). Trimming took 6 bases from V and 0 from J, leaving 12 bases between them. The CDR3 protein is CASSPQGYSNQPQHF. As DNA, the CDR3 is TGTGCCAGTAGCCCCCAGGGCTATAGCAATCAGCCCCAGCATTTT.

This clonotype was detected only a few times. This CDR3 is CASSVPPADTQYF. The DNA for the CDR3 is TGTGCCAGCAGCGTACCCCCCGCAGATACGCAGTATTTT. This chain connects TRBV9 to TRBJ2-3; D not certain. Germline V gene data show CDR1 as SGDLS and CDR2 as YYNGEE. Trimming cost V 1 base and J 4 bases, with 7 bases left between them. The CDR3 spans 13 residues.

This rearrangement joins TRBV2 to TRBJ2-2; 12 positions match TRBD1. The germline gives CDR1 SNHLY, CDR2 FYNNEI. J gave up 1 base and V 4 bases, and 7 bases lay outside the gene matches. The CDR3 is 18 residues long. The CDR3 DNA reads TGTGCCAGCAGTGTGGGACAGGGGGCGGGATGGAACACCGGGGAGCTGTTTTTT. Encoded protein: CASSVGQGAGWNTGELFF.

This clonotype is termed medium-sized. The J gene is TRBJ2-5, the V gene TRBV27; D unresolved. V was trimmed by 2 bases and J by 5 bases, leaving 15 bases between them. Germline CDR1 MNHEY, CDR2 SMNVEV (reference sequence). The CDR3 spans 15 residues. The CDR3 bases are TGTGCCAGCAGTTTAGGAAAGGGCTTTGAGGAGACCCAGTACTTC. It encodes CASSLGKGFEETQYF.

This clonotype was seen only a few times. This sequence joins TRBV5-1 and TRBJ1-2; D not certain. The CDR3 contains 13 residues. V lost 3 bases to trimming and J lost 6 bases, with 12 bases between them. Looked up from germline, CDR1 is SGHRS and CDR2 is YFSETQ. The CDR3 here is CASSSLWEDGYTF. CDR3 DNA sequence: TGCGCCAGCAGCTCCCTCTGGGAGGATGGCTACACCTTC.

This clonotype occurred a few times. The rearrangement links TRBV7-9 to TRBJ1-1; TRBD1 is a possible D gene (5 bases). CDR1 is SEHNR and CDR2 is FQNEAQ in the germline V gene (reference sequence). The CDR3 runs to 15 residues. V was cut by 5 bases and J by 4 bases, with 17 bases left in between. Written as DNA, the CDR3 is TGTGCCAGCAGCCCTCTTTGGGGGGAAGGCACTGAAGCTTTCTTT. This codes for CASSPLWGEGTEAFF.

Many counts were recorded for this clonotype. The chain links TRBV11-3 to TRBJ1-1, with D uncertain. The CDR3 has 12 amino acids. Germline V gives CDR1 SGHNT, CDR2 YENEEA. The V gene lost 5 bases and the J gene lost 4 bases, with 8 bases spanning the gap. The CDR3 loop is CASSLASTEAFF. For the CDR3, the DNA is TGTGCCAGCAGCCTCGCTTCCACTGAAGCTTTCTTT. The complete variable domain, with remaining parts taken from reference TRBV11-3 and TRBJ1-1, reads EAGVVQSPRYKIIEKKQPVAFWCNPISGHNTLYWYLQNLGQGPELLIRYENEEAVDDSQLPKDRFSAERLKGVDSTLKIQPAELGDSAVYLCASSLASTEAFFGQGTRLTVV.

This clonotype has a count of ten or more. CDR3 loop: CASSLRGQGHTEAFF. CDR3 coding DNA: TGTGCCAGCAGTTTACGGGGACAGGGGCACACTGAAGCTTTCTTT. V gene TRBV27 combines with J gene TRBJ1-1, with 10 bases identical to TRBD1. The germline CDR1 and CDR2 sequences are MNHEY and SMNVEV (reference sequence). Trimming at V came to 2 bases and at J to 3 bases, leaving 3 bases not matched to a gene. The CDR3 totals 15 residues.

DNA of the CDR3: TGTGCCACCGGACTAGCGGGAGTTGATGAGCAGTTCTTC. Translated, it gives CATGLAGVDEQFF. The chain recombines TRBV2 with TRBJ2-1, with 13 bases matching TRBD2. Trimming cost V 10 bases and J 8 bases; bases outside gene matches: 5. Germline V lookup: CDR1 SNHLY, CDR2 FYNNEI. The CDR3 covers 13 residues.

This clonotype was counted between two and nine times. The chain combines TRBV13 with TRBJ1-1, with TRBD1 matching 7 bases. Germline assignment: CDR1 PRHDT and CDR2 FYEKMQ (reference sequence). The J segment lost 5 bases and the V segment lost 6 bases, leaving 12 bases of the junction unmatched. The CDR3 extends over 15 amino acids. The CDR3 DNA reads TGTGCCAGCAGTGGCGGGGAGGGGGCAGTAACTGAAGCTTTCTTT. Translation gives CASSGGEGAVTEAFF. The whole variable domain, remainder taken from reference TRBV13 and TRBJ1-1, is AAGVIQSPRHLIKEKRETATLKCYPIPRHDTVYWYQQGPGQDPQFLISFYEKMQSDKGSIPDRFSAQQFSDYHSELNMSSLELGDSALYFCASSGGEGAVTEAFFGQGTRLTVV.